The T cell receptor (beta chain) described here comes from a study of T-cell reconstitution after alpha-beta-depleted transplantation in children. Construction of the TCRbeta library involved unique molecular identifiers. TCRdb re-derived calls from the PCR reads in MiXCR, one entry per CDR3 protein. Of about 610,000 distinct CDR3 sequences detected, approximately 10% appear once; the ten largest clones hold about 4%. The CDR3 is 16 residues long. Germline-derived CDR1 and CDR2 are DFQATT and SNEGSKA (reference sequence). V shed 5 bases, J shed 7 bases, and the junction held 15 bases outside the gene matches.

The specimen was PBMCs from the stem cell graft donor, collected from the stem cell graft. This TCR was recovered from a human donor who donated a stem cell graft to a child with acute myeloid leukemia. This chain connects TRBV20-1 to TRBJ2-2; TRBD1 matches 8 bases. CDR3 sequence (DNA): TGCAGTGCTTCTAAGCGAGACAGGGGTCGTTTCGGGGAGCTGTTTTTT. It specifies CSASKRDRGRFGELFF.